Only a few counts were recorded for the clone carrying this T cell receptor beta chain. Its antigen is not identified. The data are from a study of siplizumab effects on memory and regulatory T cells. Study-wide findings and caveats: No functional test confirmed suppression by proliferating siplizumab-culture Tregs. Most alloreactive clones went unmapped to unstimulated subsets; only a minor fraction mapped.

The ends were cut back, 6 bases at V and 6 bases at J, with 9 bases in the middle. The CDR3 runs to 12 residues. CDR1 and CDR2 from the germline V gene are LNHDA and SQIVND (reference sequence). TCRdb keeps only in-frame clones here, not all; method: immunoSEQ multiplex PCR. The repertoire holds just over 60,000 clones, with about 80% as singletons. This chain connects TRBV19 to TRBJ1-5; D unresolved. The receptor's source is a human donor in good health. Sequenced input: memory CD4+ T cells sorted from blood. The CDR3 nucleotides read TGTGCCAGTAGGAAGGACGGTCAGCCCCAGCATTTT. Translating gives CASRKDGQPQHF. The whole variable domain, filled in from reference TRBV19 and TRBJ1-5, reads DGGITQSPKYLFRKEGQNVTLSCEQNLNHDAMYWYRQDPGQGLRLIYYSQIVNDFQKGDIAEGYSVSREKKESFPLTVTSAQKNPTAFYLCASRKDGQPQHFGDGTRLSIL.